This T cell receptor beta chain was sequenced in a study of preoperative IRX-2 immunotherapy in early breast cancer. The CDR3 length is 16 residues. V was shortened by 0 bases and J by 0 bases, with 9 bases between the two germline ends. Germline loops: CDR1 SGHNT, CDR2 YYREEE (reference sequence). In this sample, this clone turned up once. As to treatment: preoperative locoregional IRX-2 cytokine immunotherapy. This phase Ib study tested locoregional IRX-2 cytokine immunotherapy given before surgery. Sequencing was performed with immunoSEQ multiplex PCR; in TCRdb, only in-frame clones are kept and a portion is missing. The table has about 26,000 clones, 85% to 90% seen once; the top ten hold 8.5% to 10%.

This sample was gathered from a patient treated with IRX-2 immunotherapy. This clonotype was obtained from a human donor with breast cancer. The chain joins TRBV5-4 to TRBJ1-4; D gene ambiguous. This chain's CDR3 is CASSLDTVATNEKLFF. CDR3 DNA: TGTGCCAGCAGCTTGGATACCGTGGCAACTAATGAAAAACTGTTTTTT.